Listed below are T cell receptor beta chains from one sample, sequenced in a study of response to subunit inactivated influenza vaccine. TCRdb re-called the RT-PCR reads through MiXCR, storing one row per CDR3 protein. The table lists about 570,000 distinct CDR3 sequences, approximately 10% of them singletons. These same data were also listed under a study on T cells expressing NK-cell markers.

Source: PBMCs from blood, taken on the day of vaccination. The receptors were gathered from a man aged 50-60 years who received an inactivated influenza vaccine. Each CDR3 is given with its conserved first and last residue. D genes are given only for firm matches. Clone size is shown for a subset of rows, as once, few, many or a class of expanded clone.

d_call	j_call	clone_size	v_call	cdr3_nt	cdr3_aa
NA	TRBJ2-3	NA	TRBV2	TGTGCCAGCAGTGAAACTCCGGGATCAATACCAGATACGCAGTATTTT	CASSETPGSIPDTQYF
NA	TRBJ1-2	NA	TRBV12-3/TRBV12-4	TGTGCCAGCAGTTTATTAGAGGTGGGACGAGGCTACACCTTC	CASSLLEVGRGYTF
TRBD1	TRBJ2-1	many	TRBV7-6	TGTGCCAGCAGCCCTACAGGGGGGGAGCAGTTCTTC	CASSPTGGEQFF
NA	TRBJ2-7	few	TRBV6-4	TGTGCCAGCAGTGACCGGACTTCGGGGGTGAGGTACGAGCAGTACTTC	CASSDRTSGVRYEQYF
NA	TRBJ2-2	few	TRBV14	TGTGCCAGCAGCCAAGCCGTCAGAATAACCGGGGAGCTGTTTTTT	CASSQAVRITGELFF
TRBD1	TRBJ2-1	NA	TRBV15	TGTGCCACCAGGTGGGACAGTGATAATGAGCAGTTCTTC	CATRWDSDNEQFF
TRBD1	TRBJ1-2	few	TRBV4-3	TGCGCCAGCAGCCGGGCTAGAATGGGACAGAACTATGGCTACACCTTC	CASSRARMGQNYGYTF
NA	TRBJ1-3	few	TRBV5-1	TGCGCCAGCAGCTTGGTCGCCTTGGAGCAAGGAAACACCATATATTTT	CASSLVALEQGNTIYF
NA	TRBJ1-2	few	TRBV12-3/TRBV12-4	TGTGCCAGCAAAGTCGGGCAGGCCCGCGGTGGCTACACCTTC	CASKVGQARGGYTF
NA	TRBJ2-7	NA	TRBV28	TGTGCCAGCAGTTTATGGGGTCCCCACTACGAGCAGTACTTC	CASSLWGPHYEQYF
NA	TRBJ2-5	NA	TRBV27	TGTGCCAGCAGTTTGGGGACGGAAAAAGAGACCCAGTACTTC	CASSLGTEKETQYF
NA	TRBJ2-1	few	TRBV5-1	TGCGCCAGCAGCTTGGAAGGGAGTAGTGAGCAGTTCTTC	CASSLEGSSEQFF
NA	TRBJ2-5	many	TRBV7-9	TGTGCCAGCAGCTTTGGGGGGGGCCGGGAGACCCAGTACTTC	CASSFGGGRETQYF
TRBD2	TRBJ2-1	NA	TRBV10-3	TGTGCCATCAGTGATGGGACTAGCGGGGGCAGGGGTGAGCAGTTCTTC	CAISDGTSGGRGEQFF
TRBD1	TRBJ1-5	few	TRBV4-3	TGCGCCAGCAGCCAAGATTGGGACAGGGTTCAGCCCCAGCATTTT	CASSQDWDRVQPQHF
NA	TRBJ2-2	many	TRBV4-2	TGTGCCAGCAGCCAAGAGGGGGCCTCCGGGGAGCTGTTTTTT	CASSQEGASGELFF
TRBD1	TRBJ2-3	few	TRBV11-2	TGTGCCAGCAGCCCGAGCAGGGGGCGCGGCACAGATACGCAGTATTTT	CASSPSRGRGTDTQYF
NA	TRBJ2-3	NA	TRBV5-1	TGCGCCAGCAGTTCGGGGGGCAGCGGCCGCACAGATACGCAGTATTTT	CASSSGGSGRTDTQYF
NA	TRBJ2-5	NA	TRBV9	TGTGCCAGCAGCGTATTTGGGGCTCAAGAGACCCAGTACTTC	CASSVFGAQETQYF
TRBD2	TRBJ2-1	few	TRBV5-6	TGTGCCAGCAGTTCGACTAGCGGACCTCCCCTCAAGGAGCAGTTCTTC	CASSSTSGPPLKEQFF
NA	TRBJ2-1	few	TRBV6-5	TGTGCCAGCAGTGATGACATCAATGAGCAGTTCTTC	CASSDDINEQFF
NA	TRBJ2-3	NA	TRBV6-2/TRBV6-3	TGTGCCAGCAGTGACCAGATGGTACAAATCCGGTATTTT	CASSDQMVQIRYF
NA	TRBJ2-7	NA	TRBV23-1	TGCGCCAGCAGCCGGCTGGCGGGGACTTTCTACGAGCAGTACTTC	CASSRLAGTFYEQYF
TRBD1	TRBJ1-4	NA	TRBV4-2	TGTGCCAGCAGCCAAGACCAGGGGGCGCGTGAAAAACTGTTTTTT	CASSQDQGAREKLFF
TRBD1	TRBJ2-1	few	TRBV20-1	TGCAGTGCTAGGGGAACAGGGGATAATGAGCAGTTCTTC	CSARGTGDNEQFF
NA	TRBJ2-5	few	TRBV20-1	TGCAGTGCTGCCGACTGGAGGTCGTACCAAGAGACCCAGTACTTC	CSAADWRSYQETQYF
NA	TRBJ1-5	few	TRBV11-2	TGTGCCAGCAGCTTAGAGGTCGCCCGGGGAGCCCAGCATTTT	CASSLEVARGAQHF
NA	TRBJ1-1	many	TRBV6-5	TGTGCCAGCAGTTACTCCGGCAGGGGAATATTTACTGAAGCTTTCTTT	CASSYSGRGIFTEAFF
NA	TRBJ2-7	NA	TRBV7-9	TGTGCCAGCAGCTCAGATTGGATCGCGGGACAAAACTACGAGCAGTACTTC	CASSSDWIAGQNYEQYF
NA	TRBJ2-4	NA	TRBV28	TGTGCCAGCAGTTACATAGCCAAAAACATTCAGTACTTC	CASSYIAKNIQYF
NA	TRBJ2-1	NA	TRBV5-4	TGTGCCAGCAGCTTGGGACAGTCCTACAATGAGCAGTTCTTC	CASSLGQSYNEQFF
NA	TRBJ1-2	few	TRBV29-1	TGCAGCGCATGGACAGAGGGATCCTATGGCTACACCTTC	CSAWTEGSYGYTF